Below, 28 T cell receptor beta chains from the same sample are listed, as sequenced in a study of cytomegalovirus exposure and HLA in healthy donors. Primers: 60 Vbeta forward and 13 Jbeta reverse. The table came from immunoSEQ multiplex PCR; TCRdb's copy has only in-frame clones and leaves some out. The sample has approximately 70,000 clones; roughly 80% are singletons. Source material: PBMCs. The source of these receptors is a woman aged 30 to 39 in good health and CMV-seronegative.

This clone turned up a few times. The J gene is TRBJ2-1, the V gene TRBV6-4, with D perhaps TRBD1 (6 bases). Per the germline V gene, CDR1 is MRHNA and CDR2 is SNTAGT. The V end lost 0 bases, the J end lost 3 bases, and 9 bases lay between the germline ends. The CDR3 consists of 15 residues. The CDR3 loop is CASSDSRGGYNEQFF. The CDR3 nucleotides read TGTGCCAGCAGTGACTCAAGAGGGGGCTACAATGAGCAGTTCTTC.

The CDR3 DNA reads TGTGCCAGCAGCGTAGGGACAGGGGGATCCGTCGAGGAACTGTTTTTT. Amino acids: CASSVGTGGSVEELFF. The V gene is TRBV9, the J gene TRBJ1-4, with 10 nucleotides matching TRBD1. CDR1 is SGDLS, CDR2 YYNGEE, per germline. The CDR3 contains 16 residues. Trimming cost V 0 bases and J 12 bases; bases outside gene matches: 11.

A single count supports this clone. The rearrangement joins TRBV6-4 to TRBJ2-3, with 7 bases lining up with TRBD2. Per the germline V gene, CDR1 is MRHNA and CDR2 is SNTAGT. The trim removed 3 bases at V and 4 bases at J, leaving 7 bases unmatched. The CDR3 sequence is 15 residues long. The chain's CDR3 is CASSESGGWADTQYF. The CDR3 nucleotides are TGTGCCAGCAGTGAGTCCGGGGGGTGGGCAGATACGCAGTATTTT.

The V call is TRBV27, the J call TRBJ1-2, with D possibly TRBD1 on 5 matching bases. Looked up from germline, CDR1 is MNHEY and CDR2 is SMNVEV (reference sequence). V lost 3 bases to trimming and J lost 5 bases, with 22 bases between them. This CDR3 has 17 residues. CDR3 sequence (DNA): TGTGCCAGCAGTTTTAGTTTTTCGGGGGTCTCCTTATATGGCTACACCTTC. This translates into CASSFSFSGVSLYGYTF.

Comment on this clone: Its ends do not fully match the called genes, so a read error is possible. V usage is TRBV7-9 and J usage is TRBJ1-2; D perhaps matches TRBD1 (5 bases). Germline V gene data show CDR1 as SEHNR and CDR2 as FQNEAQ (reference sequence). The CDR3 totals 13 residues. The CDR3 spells CSSSSGTMNGYTF. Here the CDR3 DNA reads TGTTCCAGCAGCTCCGGGACTATGAATGGCTACACCTTC.

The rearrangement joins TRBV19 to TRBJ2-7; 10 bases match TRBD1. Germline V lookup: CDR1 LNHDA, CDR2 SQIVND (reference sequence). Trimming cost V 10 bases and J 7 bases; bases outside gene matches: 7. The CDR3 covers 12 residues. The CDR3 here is CATGTGVWEQYF. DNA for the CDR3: TGTGCCACCGGGACAGGGGTGTGGGAGCAGTACTTC.

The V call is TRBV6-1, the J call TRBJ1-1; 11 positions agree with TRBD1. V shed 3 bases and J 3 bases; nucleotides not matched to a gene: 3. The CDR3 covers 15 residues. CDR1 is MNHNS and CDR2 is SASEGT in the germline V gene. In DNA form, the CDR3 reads TGTGCCAGCAGTGACCTGGGACAGGGGGACACTGAAGCTTTCTTT. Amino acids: CASSDLGQGDTEAFF.

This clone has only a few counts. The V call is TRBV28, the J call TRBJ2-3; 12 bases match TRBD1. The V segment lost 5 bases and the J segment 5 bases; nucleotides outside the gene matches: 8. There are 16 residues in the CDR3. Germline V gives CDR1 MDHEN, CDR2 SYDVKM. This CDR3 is CASSQPGQGAIDTQYF. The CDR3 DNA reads TGTGCCAGCAGTCAGCCGGGACAGGGGGCAATAGATACGCAGTATTTT. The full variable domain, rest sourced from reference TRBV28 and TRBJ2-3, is DVKVTQSSRYLVKRTGEKVFLECVQDMDHENMFWYRQDPGLGLRLIYFSYDVKMKEKGDIPEGYSVSREKKERFSLILESASTNQTSMYLCASSQPGQGAIDTQYFGPGTRLTVL.

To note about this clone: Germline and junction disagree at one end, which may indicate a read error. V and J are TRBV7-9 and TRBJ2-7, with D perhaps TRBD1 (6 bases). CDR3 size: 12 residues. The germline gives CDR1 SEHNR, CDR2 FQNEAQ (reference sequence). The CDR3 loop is CSSSPQGGEQYF. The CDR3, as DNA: TGTTCCAGCAGCCCACAGGGTGGAGAGCAGTACTTC.

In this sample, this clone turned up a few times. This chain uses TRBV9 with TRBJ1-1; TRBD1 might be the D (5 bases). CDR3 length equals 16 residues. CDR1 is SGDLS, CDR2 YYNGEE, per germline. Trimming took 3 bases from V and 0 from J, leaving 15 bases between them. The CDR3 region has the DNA TGTGCCAGCAGCGAGGGGATTGATACTGTGAACACTGAAGCTTTCTTT. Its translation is CASSEGIDTVNTEAFF.

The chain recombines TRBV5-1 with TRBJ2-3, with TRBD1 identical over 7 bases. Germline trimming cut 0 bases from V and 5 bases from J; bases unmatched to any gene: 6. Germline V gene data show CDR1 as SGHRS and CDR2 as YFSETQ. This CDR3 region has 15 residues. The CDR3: CASSLGQGVRDTQYF. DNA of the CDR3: TGCGCCAGCAGCTTGGGGCAGGGGGTTAGAGATACGCAGTATTTT.

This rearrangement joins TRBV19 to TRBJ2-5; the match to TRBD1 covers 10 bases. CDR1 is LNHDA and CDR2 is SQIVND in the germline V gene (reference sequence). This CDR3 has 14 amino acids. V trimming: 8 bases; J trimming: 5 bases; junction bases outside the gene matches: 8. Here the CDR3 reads CASSSTGGAETQYF. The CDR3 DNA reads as TGTGCCAGTTCCTCGACAGGGGGCGCGGAGACCCAGTACTTC.

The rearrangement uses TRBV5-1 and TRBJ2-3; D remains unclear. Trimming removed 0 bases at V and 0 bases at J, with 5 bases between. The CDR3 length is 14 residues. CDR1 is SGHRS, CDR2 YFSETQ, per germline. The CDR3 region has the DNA TGCGCCAGCAGCTTGGACACGAGCACAGATACGCAGTATTTT. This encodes CASSLDTSTDTQYF.

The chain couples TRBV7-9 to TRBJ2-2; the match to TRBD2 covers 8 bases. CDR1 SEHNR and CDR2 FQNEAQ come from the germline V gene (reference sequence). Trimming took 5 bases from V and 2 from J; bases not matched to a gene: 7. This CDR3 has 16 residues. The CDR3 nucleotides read TGTGCCAGCAGCCCTTGGCGGGGGGTAAACACCGGGGAGCTGTTTTTT. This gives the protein CASSPWRGVNTGELFF.

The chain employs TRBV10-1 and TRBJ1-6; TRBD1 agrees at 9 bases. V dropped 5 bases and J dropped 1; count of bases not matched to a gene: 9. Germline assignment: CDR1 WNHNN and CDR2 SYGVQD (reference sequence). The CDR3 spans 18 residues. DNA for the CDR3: TGCGCCAGCAGTCGACAGGGGGAAGATTGGTCCTATAATTCACCCCTCCACTTT. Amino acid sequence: CASSRQGEDWSYNSPLHF.

The CDR3 DNA reads as TGTGCCAGTAGTATGGCGGCAGATACCTACGAGCAGTACTTC. Translating gives CASSMAADTYEQYF. The genes are TRBV19 and TRBJ2-7, with no clear D. V was cut by 3 bases and J by 2 bases, with 11 bases left in between. The CDR3 length is 14 residues. Germline V gene data show CDR1 as LNHDA and CDR2 as SQIVND (reference sequence). Looking up the rest from reference TRBV19 and TRBJ2-7 gives the full variable domain: DGGITQSPKYLFRKEGQNVTLSCEQNLNHDAMYWYRQDPGQGLRLIYYSQIVNDFQKGDIAEGYSVSREKKESFPLTVTSAQKNPTAFYLCASSMAADTYEQYFGPGTRLTVT.

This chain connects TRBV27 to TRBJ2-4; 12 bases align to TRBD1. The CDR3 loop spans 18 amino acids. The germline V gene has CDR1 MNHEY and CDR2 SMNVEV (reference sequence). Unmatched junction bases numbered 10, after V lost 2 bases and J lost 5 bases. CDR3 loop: CASSLRGQGAYPQNIQYF. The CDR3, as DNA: TGTGCCAGCAGTTTAAGGGGACAGGGGGCGTACCCTCAAAACATTCAGTACTTC.

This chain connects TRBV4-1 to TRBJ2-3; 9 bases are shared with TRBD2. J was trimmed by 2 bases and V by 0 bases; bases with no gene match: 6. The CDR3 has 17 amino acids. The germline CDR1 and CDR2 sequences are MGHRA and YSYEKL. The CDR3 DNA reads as TGCGCCAGCAGCCAAGATAGGGCTAGCGGGGTCACAGATACGCAGTATTTT. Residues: CASSQDRASGVTDTQYF.

The CDR3 nucleotides are TGTGCCAGCAGCACCCGAGCCGGGACAGGGGCTTCTGGGGCCAACGTCCTGACTTTC. Translation: CASSTRAGTGASGANVLTF. The rearrangement uses TRBV7-2 and TRBJ2-6; 10 nucleotides align to TRBD1. The CDR3 is made up of 19 amino acids. The germline CDR1 and CDR2 sequences are SGHTA and FQGNSA. V shed 5 bases, J shed 1 base, and the junction held 11 bases outside the gene matches.

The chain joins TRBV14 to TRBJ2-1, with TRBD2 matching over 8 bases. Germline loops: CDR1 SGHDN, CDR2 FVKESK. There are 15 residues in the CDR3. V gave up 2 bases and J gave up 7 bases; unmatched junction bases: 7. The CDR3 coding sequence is TGTGCCAGCAGCCAAAGCAGCGGGGGAAATAATGAGCAGTTCTTC. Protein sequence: CASSQSSGGNNEQFF.

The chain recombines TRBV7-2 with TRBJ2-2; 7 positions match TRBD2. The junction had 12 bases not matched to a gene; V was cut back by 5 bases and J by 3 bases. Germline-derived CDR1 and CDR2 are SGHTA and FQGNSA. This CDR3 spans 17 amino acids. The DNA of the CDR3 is TGTGCCAGCAGCCTTTTACTCGTCGCGGGGGACACCGGGGAGCTGTTTTTT. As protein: CASSLLLVAGDTGELFF.

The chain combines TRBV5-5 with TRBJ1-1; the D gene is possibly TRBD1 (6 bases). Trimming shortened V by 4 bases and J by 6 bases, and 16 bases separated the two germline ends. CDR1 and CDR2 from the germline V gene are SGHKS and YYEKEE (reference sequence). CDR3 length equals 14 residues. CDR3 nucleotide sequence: TGTGCCAGCAGCCCCCATCGGACAGCTTCTGAAGCTTTCTTT. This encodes CASSPHRTASEAFF.

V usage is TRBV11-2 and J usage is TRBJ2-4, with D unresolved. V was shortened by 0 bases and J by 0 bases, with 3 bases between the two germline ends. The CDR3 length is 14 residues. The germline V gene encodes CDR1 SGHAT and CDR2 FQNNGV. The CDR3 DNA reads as TGTGCCAGCAGCTTAGACAGAGCCAAAAACATTCAGTACTTC. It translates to CASSLDRAKNIQYF.

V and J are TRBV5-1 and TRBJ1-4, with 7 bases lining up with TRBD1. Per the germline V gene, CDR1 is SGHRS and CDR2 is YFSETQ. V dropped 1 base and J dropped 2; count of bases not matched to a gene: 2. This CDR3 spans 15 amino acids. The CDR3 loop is CASSLMTGTNEKLFF. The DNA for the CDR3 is TGCGCCAGCAGCTTGATGACAGGGACTAATGAAAAACTGTTTTTT.

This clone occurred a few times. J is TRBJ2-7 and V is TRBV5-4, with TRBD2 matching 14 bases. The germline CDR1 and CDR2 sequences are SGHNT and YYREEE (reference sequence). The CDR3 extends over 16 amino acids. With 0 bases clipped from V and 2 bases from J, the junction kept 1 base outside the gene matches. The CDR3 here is CASSLGLAGGAYEQYF. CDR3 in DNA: TGTGCCAGCAGCTTGGGACTAGCGGGGGGGGCCTACGAGCAGTACTTC.

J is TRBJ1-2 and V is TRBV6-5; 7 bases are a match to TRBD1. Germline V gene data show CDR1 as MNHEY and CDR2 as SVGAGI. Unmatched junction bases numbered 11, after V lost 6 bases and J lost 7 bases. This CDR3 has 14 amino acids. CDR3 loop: CASRKTQGLGGYTF. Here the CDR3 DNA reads TGTGCCAGCAGGAAGACACAGGGGCTGGGTGGCTACACCTTC.

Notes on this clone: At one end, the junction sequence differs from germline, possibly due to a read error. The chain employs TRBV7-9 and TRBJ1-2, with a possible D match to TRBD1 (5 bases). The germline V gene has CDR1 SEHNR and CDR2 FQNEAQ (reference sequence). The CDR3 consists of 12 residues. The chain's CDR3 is CSSSLGVAGYTF. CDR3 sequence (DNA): TGTTCCAGCAGCTTAGGGGTAGCTGGCTACACCTTC.

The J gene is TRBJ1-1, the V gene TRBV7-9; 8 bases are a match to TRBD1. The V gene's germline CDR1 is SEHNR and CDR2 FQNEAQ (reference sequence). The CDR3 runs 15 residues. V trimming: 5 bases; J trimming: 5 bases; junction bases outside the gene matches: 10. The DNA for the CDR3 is TGTGCCAGCAGCCGCCTAGGACAGGGTGGTACTGAAGCTTTCTTT. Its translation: CASSRLGQGGTEAFF. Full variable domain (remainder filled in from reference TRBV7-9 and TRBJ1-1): DTGVSQNPRHKITKRGQNVTFRCDPISEHNRLYWYRQTLGQGPEFLTYFQNEAQLEKSRLLSDRFSAERPKGSFSTLEIQRTEQGDSAMYLCASSRLGQGGTEAFFGQGTRLTVV.